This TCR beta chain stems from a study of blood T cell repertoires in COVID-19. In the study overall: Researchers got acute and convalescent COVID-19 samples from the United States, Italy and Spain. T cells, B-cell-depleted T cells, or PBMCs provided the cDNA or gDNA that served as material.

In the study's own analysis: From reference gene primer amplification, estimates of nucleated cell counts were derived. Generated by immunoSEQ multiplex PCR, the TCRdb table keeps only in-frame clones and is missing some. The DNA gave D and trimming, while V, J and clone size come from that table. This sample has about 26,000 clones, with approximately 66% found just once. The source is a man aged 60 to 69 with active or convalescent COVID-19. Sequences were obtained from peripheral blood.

The CDR3 protein is CASSILKRGAYNEQFF. CDR3 sequence (DNA): TGTGCCAGTAGTATTTTGAAGCGGGGTGCCTACAATGAGCAGTTCTTC. The chain uses TRBV19 and TRBJ2-1; 7 bases fit TRBD2. The ends lost 3 bases at V and 2 bases at J; junction bases unmatched: 7. CDR1 is LNHDA and CDR2 is SQIVND in the germline V gene (reference sequence). The CDR3 consists of 16 residues.